Included here is one TCR beta chain sequence, with context. No antigen is known for it. The germline V gene has CDR1 SGHRS and CDR2 YFSETQ. This CDR3 is built from 13 residues. Trimming took off 5 bases at V and 2 bases at J, with 10 bases between the two ends. This specimen belongs to a study of cytomegalovirus exposure and HLA in healthy donors. On the study more broadly: The study's early data release held about 85 million unique TCRs from HLA-typed donors. Study conclusions and caveats: Accurate prediction of most subjects' HLA-A and HLA-B alleles from TCR beta sequences was reported. Follow-up analysis seemed to connect common viral pathogens with several of the most significant clusters identified. In a later analysis, TCR beta V- and J-gene trimming showed a link to a missense DCLRE1C variant.

Both 60 Vbeta primers and 13 Jbeta primers went into the PCR. The method was immunoSEQ multiplex PCR; TCRdb's version includes in-frame clones alone and lacks a portion of them. The sample contains 200,000 to 250,000 clones, roughly 91% of which appear only once. Sequences were obtained from PBMCs. This clonotype was obtained from a woman in her late teens or twenties in good health and CMV-seronegative. This rearrangement joins TRBV5-1 to TRBJ2-5, with D hard to call. CDR3 protein: CASSPGSQETQYF. Here the CDR3 DNA reads TGCGCCAGCAGTCCCGGGTCTCAAGAGACCCAGTACTTC.